Below are 2 T cell receptor beta chains sequenced from a single sample in a study of post-analysis software for immune sequencing data. Study-wide points: About 5 TRBV segments appeared more often in patients than in controls, and TRBV5-6, TRBV5-1 and TRBV20-1 were among these.

Sequencing libraries made from TCR beta cDNA carried unique molecular identifiers. MiXCR, run by TCRdb on the PCR reads, gives a single entry per CDR3 protein. The sample holds 430,000 or so distinct CDR3 sequences; 39% are singletons and the top ten take about 7.6%. No antigens are known for them. The sequencing input was blood. These receptors originate from a girl aged 2 to 10 with multiple sclerosis.

This clonotype was seen more than once but under ten times. The gene calls are TRBV19 and TRBJ2-4; 11 positions match TRBD1. V shed 6 bases, J shed 5 bases, and the junction held 6 bases outside the gene matches. This CDR3 spans 15 amino acids. Per germline, CDR1 LNHDA and CDR2 SQIVND (reference sequence). CDR3: CASRRTGGAENIQYF. The DNA for the CDR3 is TGTGCCAGTAGGCGGACAGGGGGCGCGGAAAACATTCAGTACTTC.

This clonotype was observed a handful of times. V and J are TRBV11-1 and TRBJ2-7; weak D call: TRBD2 (6 bases). This CDR3 has 15 amino acids. V was clipped by 1 base and J by 2 bases, with 12 bases between them. Germline V gives CDR1 SGHAT, CDR2 FQDESV (reference sequence). Here the CDR3 DNA reads TGTGCCAGCAGCTTAGGGCGACGGGGGACCTACGAGCAGTACTTC. Translating gives CASSLGRRGTYEQYF.